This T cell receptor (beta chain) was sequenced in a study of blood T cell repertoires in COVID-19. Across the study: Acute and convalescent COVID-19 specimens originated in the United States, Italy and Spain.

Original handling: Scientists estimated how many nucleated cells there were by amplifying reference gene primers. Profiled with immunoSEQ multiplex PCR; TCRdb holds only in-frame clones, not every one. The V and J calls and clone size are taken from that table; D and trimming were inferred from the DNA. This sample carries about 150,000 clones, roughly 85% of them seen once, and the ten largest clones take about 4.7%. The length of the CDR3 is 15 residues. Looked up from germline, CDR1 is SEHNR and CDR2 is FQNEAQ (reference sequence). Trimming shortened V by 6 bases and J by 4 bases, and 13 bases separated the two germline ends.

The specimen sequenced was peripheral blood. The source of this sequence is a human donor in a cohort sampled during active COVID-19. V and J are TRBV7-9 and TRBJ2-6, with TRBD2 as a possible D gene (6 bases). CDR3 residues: CASREGLAGANVLTF. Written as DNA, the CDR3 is TGTGCCAGCAGGGAGGGGCTGGCCGGGGCCAACGTCCTGACTTTC.